This T cell receptor beta chain was sequenced during a study of glioma-infiltrating T cells after dendritic cell vaccination (dated by TCRdb to the mid-2010s). Regarding the research as a whole: The cohort comprised about 15 glioblastoma patients from Phase I and II dendritic cell vaccination trials, 9 newly diagnosed and 6 with recurrent disease. Autologous tumor lysate-pulsed dendritic cell vaccination was administered to the patients between about 2003 and 2012. To make the vaccine, monocyte-derived dendritic cells were cultured for approximately 7 days with IL-4 and GM-CSF and then pulsed overnight with autologous tumor lysate. Three intradermal dendritic cell vaccine injections were administered to patients at biweekly intervals in the arm below the axilla. In glioblastoma patients vaccinated with dendritic cells, deep sequencing of TCR beta CDR3 regions served to measure tumor-infiltrating lymphocyte content and to compare repertoires between tumor and blood. Survival after dendritic cell vaccination was correlated with TCR sequencing metrics such as TIL content and the overlap between tumor and blood repertoires. Beyond this particular receptor, the publication reports: The cohort was small and heterogeneous, with few patients having full blood and tumor sets and even fewer initial-recurrent tumor pairs. No direct relationship between TCR clonality and survival was found, suggesting a diverse polyclonal response may matter. Higher estimated pretreatment TIL content predicted longer time to progression and overall survival after dendritic cell vaccination. The response model built on TCR overlap across three groups was characterized as speculative, with prospective validation still needed.

There are 17 amino acids in the CDR3, from cysteine to phenylalanine inclusive. The DNA shown is the 51-base CDR3, in frame from base 1. The germline V gene gives CDR1 as LGHNA and CDR2 as YNFKEQ. At the junction V is shortened by 0 bases and J by 7 bases; bases outside the gene matches: 4. Using the immunoSEQ assay, TCRB CDR3 regions were amplified from 2 micrograms of genomic DNA, or from all available DNA when less than that was on hand. Multiplex PCR used 60 forward primers for TCR V beta segments and 13 reverse primers for J beta segments. To estimate reads per starting template, synthetic control templates were spiked into each sample at limiting dilution. The Illumina HiSeq System generated 87 bp sequencing reads. Regarding the original processing steps: PCR and sequencing errors were removed by a nearest neighbor algorithm that merged closely related sequences. TCR overlap was defined as the percentage of unique tumor TCR beta sequences that were also present in the same patient's peripheral blood. TCRdb retrieved this table from immuneACCESS and kept in-frame rearrangements only. Not all clones are present; in checked studies, unresolved V genes account for under half, and no reason is known for the remainder. The D gene and trimming were derived from the DNA, and the V and J assignments and clone size from that table. A total of about 94,000 clones appear in this sample, 75% to 90% of them only once. The ten largest clones take up 5.4% of the sample.

The label giving this sample's time point can be read as: after dendritic cell vaccination, including at tumor progression/relapse. To be selected, patients needed enough residual fresh-frozen tumor tissue and more than two years of available survival data. Although molecular status otherwise differed among the glioblastoma patients, no patient had an isocitrate dehydrogenase mutation. PBMC were collected before vaccination, two weeks after the third vaccination, and at tumor progression if progression occurred. The Qiagen DNeasy Blood extraction Kit was used to extract genomic DNA. On this clone: Its antigen has not been determined. The sample holds no much larger clone one base away, and base qualities are not on file.

The source was blood, collected after dendritic cell vaccination. This sequence uses TRBV4-2 and TRBJ2-1; the junction holds 15 bases that match TRBD2. This TCR was recovered from a human donor with glioblastoma. The sequence in DNA is TGTGCCAGCAGCCAAGAAGGGACTAGCGGGGGGAGGAATGAGCAGTTCTTC. Translated, this gives CASSQEGTSGGRNEQFF.